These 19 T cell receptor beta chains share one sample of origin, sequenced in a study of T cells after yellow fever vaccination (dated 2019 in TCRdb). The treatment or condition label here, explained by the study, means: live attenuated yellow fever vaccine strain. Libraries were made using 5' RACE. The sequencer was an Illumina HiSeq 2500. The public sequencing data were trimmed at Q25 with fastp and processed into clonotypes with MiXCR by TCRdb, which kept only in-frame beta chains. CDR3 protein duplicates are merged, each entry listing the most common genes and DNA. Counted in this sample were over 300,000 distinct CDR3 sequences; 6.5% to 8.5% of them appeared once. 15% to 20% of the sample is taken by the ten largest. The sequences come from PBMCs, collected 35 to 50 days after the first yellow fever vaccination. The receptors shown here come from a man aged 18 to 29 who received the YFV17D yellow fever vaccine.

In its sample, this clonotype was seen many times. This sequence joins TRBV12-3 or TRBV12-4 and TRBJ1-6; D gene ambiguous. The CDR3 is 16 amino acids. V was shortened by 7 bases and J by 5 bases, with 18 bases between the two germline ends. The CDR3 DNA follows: TGTGCCAGCACTCCCGCTTTGGGCAGTAATAATTCACCCCTCCACTTT. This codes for CASTPALGSNNSPLHF.

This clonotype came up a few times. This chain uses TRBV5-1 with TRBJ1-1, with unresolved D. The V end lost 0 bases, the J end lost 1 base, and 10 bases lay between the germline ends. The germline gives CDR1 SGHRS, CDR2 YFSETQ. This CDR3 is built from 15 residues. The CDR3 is CASSLAGVTNTEAFF. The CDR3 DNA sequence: TGCGCCAGCAGCTTGGCCGGGGTGACGAACACTGAAGCTTTCTTT.

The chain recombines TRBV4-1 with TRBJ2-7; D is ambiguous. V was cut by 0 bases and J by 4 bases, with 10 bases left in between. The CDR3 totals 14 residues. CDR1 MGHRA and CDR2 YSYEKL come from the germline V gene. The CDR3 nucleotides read TGCGCCAGCAGCCAAGAGGCAGTAGGGTACGAGCAGTACTTC. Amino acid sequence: CASSQEAVGYEQYF.

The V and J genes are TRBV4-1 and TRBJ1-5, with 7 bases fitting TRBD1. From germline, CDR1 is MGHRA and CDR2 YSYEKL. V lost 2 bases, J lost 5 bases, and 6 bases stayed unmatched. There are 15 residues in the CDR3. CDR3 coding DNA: TGCGCCAGCAGCCAACAGGGGGTAGGGGATCAGCCCCAGCATTTT. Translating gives CASSQQGVGDQPQHF.

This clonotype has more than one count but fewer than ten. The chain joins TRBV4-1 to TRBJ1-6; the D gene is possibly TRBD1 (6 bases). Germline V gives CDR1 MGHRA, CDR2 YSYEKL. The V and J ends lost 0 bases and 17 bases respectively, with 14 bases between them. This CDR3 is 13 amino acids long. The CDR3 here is CASSQDGTRAVHF. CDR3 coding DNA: TGCGCCAGCAGCCAAGACGGGACACGGGCAGTCCACTTT.

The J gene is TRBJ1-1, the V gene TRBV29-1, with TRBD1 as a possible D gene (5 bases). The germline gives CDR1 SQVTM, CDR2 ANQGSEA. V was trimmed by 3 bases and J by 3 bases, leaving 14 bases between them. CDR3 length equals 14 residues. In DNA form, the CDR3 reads TGCAGCGTTGAGGGGAGGGGTGTGGACACTGAAGCTTTCTTT. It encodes CSVEGRGVDTEAFF.

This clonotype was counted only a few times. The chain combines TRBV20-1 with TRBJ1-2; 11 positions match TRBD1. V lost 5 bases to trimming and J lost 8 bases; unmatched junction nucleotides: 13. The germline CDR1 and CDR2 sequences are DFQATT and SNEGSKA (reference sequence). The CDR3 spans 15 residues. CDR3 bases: TGCAGTGCTCGGGATAATGGACAGGGGGCGGGAGGCTACACCTTC. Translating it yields CSARDNGQGAGGYTF.

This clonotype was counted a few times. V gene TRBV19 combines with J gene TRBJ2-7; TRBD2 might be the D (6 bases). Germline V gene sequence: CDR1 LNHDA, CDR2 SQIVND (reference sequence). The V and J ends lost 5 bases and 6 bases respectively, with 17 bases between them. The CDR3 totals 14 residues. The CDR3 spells CASSAGTGLGEQYF. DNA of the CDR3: TGTGCCAGTAGTGCAGGGACTGGACTCGGCGAGCAGTACTTC. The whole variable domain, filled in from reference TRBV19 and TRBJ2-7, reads DGGITQSPKYLFRKEGQNVTLSCEQNLNHDAMYWYRQDPGQGLRLIYYSQIVNDFQKGDIAEGYSVSREKKESFPLTVTSAQKNPTAFYLCASSAGTGLGEQYFGPGTRLTVT.

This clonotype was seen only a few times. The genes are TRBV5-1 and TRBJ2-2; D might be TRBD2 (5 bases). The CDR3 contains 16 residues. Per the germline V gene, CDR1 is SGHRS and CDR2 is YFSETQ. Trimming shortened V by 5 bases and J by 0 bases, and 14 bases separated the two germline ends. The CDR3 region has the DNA TGCGCCAGCAGTCGCCCCGACGGGACGAACACCGGGGAGCTGTTTTTT. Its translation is CASSRPDGTNTGELFF.

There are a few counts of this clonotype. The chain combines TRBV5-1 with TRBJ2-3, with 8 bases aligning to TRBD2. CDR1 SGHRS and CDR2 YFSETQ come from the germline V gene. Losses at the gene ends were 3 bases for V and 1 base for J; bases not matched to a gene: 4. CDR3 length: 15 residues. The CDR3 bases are TGCGCCAGCAGCTCGGGGGGGCCCGGCACAGATACGCAGTATTTT. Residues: CASSSGGPGTDTQYF.

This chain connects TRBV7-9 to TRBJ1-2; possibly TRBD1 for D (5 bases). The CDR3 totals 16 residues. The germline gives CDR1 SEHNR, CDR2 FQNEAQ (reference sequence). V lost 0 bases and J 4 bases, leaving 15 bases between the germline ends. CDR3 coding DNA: TGTGCCAGCAGCTTAGCGACGCGCGGGGGGAGCTATGGCTACACCTTC. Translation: CASSLATRGGSYGYTF. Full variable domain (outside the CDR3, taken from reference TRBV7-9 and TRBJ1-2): DTGVSQNPRHKITKRGQNVTFRCDPISEHNRLYWYRQTLGQGPEFLTYFQNEAQLEKSRLLSDRFSAERPKGSFSTLEIQRTEQGDSAMYLCASSLATRGGSYGYTFGSGTRLTVV.

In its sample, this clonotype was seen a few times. The CDR3 is CASSSWVGELFF. In DNA form, the CDR3 reads TGTGCCAGCAGCTCTTGGGTCGGGGAGCTGTTTTTT. This chain connects TRBV6-5 to TRBJ2-2; D is ambiguous. CDR3 length: 12 residues. CDR1 and CDR2 from the germline V gene are MNHEY and SVGAGI. Trimming shortened V by 6 bases and J by 7 bases, and 9 bases separated the two germline ends.

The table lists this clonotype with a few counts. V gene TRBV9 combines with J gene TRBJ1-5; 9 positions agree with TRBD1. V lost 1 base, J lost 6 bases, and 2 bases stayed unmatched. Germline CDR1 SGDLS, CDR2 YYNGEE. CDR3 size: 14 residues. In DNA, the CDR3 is TGTGCCAGCAGCGTAACAGGGGGCCCTCAGCCCCAGCATTTT. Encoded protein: CASSVTGGPQPQHF.

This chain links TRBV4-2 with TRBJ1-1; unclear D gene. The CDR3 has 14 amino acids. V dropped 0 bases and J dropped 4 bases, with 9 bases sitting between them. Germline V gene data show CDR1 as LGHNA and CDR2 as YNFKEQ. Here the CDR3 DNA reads TGTGCCAGCAGCCAAGACCCCACCGGCACTGAAGCTTTCTTT. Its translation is CASSQDPTGTEAFF.

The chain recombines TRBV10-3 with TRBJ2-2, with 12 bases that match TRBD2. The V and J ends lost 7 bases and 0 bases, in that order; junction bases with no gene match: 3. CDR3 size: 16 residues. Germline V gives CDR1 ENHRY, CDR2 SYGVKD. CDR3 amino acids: CAIKTSGGSNTGELFF. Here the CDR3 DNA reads TGTGCCATCAAAACTAGCGGGGGGTCGAACACCGGGGAGCTGTTTTTT.

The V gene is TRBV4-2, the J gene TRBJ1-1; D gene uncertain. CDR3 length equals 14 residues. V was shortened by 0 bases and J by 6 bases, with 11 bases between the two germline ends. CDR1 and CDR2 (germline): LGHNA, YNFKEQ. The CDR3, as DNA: TGTGCCAGCAGCCAAGACTTATGGTCCCCTGAAGCTTTCTTT. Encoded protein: CASSQDLWSPEAFF.

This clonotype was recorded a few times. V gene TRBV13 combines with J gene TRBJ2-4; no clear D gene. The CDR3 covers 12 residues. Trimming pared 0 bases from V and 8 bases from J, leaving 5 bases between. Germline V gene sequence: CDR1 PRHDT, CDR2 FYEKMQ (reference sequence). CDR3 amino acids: CASSLGGDIQYF. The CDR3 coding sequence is TGTGCCAGCAGCTTAGGCGGTGACATTCAGTACTTC. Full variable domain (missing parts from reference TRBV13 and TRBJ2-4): AAGVIQSPRHLIKEKRETATLKCYPIPRHDTVYWYQQGPGQDPQFLISFYEKMQSDKGSIPDRFSAQQFSDYHSELNMSSLELGDSALYFCASSLGGDIQYFGAGTRLSVL.

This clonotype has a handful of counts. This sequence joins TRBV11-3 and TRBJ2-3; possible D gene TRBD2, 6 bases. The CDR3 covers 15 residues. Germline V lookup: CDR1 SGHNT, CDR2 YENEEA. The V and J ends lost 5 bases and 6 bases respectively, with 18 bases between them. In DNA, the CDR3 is TGTGCCAGCAGCCTCTTCGGGGGACCGGGGGATACGCAGTATTTT. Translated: CASSLFGGPGDTQYF.

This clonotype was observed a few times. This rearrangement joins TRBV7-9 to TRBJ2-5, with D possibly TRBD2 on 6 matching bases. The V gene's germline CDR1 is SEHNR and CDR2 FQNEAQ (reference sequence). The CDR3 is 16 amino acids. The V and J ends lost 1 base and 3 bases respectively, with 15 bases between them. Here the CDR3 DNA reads TGTGCCAGCAGCTTAGAACTACCGGGAGAAAAAGAGACCCAGTACTTC. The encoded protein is CASSLELPGEKETQYF.